These 24 T cell receptor beta chains were sequenced from one sample in a study of a mutant IDH1 vaccine in newly diagnosed glioma. Sequenced by immunoSEQ multiplex PCR; TCRdb stores in-frame clones only, minus some. The table records around 50,000 clones, 65% of them present only once. Time point: week 47, end of study. The investigators gave 300 ug of mutant IDH1 20-mer peptide in each vaccine dose, together with topical imiquimod. The antigens for these receptors are not known. Sequences were derived from peripheral blood mononuclear cells (PBMCs), sampled from a glioma patient whose treatment included an IDH1 peptide vaccine. The receptors originated from a man aged 35-49 years with glioma. Some clones in this sample may be carry-over from other donors' samples.

The V and J genes are TRBV6-5 and TRBJ1-5; unclear D gene. The length of the CDR3 is 13 residues. Germline loops: CDR1 MNHEY, CDR2 SVGAGI. Trimming took 3 bases from V and 3 from J, leaving 6 bases between them. The CDR3 DNA reads TGTGCCAGCAGTTATAGACTCAATCAGCCCCAGCATTTT. It yields the protein CASSYRLNQPQHF.

This chain joins TRBV5-4 and TRBJ2-5; 8 bases map to TRBD1. The V gene end was trimmed by 4 bases and the J gene end by 1 base; junction bases not matched to a gene: 6. This CDR3 has 15 amino acids. Germline CDR1 and CDR2: SGHNT and YYREEE (reference sequence). The CDR3 is CASSLPGTGQETQYF. In nucleotides, the CDR3 is TGTGCCAGCAGCCTGCCCGGGACAGGCCAAGAGACCCAGTACTTC.

The rearrangement links TRBV5-4 to TRBJ1-3; D ambiguous. The germline V gene has CDR1 SGHNT and CDR2 YYREEE (reference sequence). The CDR3 loop spans 14 amino acids. Trimming cost V 1 base and J 1 base, with 6 bases left between them. The CDR3 is CASSLKESGNTIYF. The CDR3 DNA sequence: TGTGCCAGCAGCTTGAAGGAGTCTGGAAACACCATATATTTT.

This chain connects TRBV7-9 to TRBJ2-3, with 8 positions matching TRBD2. The V segment lost 7 bases and the J segment 4 bases; nucleotides outside the gene matches: 1. Germline CDR1 SEHNR, CDR2 FQNEAQ (reference sequence). CDR3 length equals 12 residues. The CDR3 coding sequence is TGTGCCAGCAACGGGGGGGCAGATACGCAGTATTTT. It encodes CASNGGADTQYF.

The rearrangement links TRBV7-9 to TRBJ2-1; 8 bases agree with TRBD1. V lost 5 bases, J lost 5 bases, and 8 bases stayed unmatched. The germline gives CDR1 SEHNR, CDR2 FQNEAQ (reference sequence). The length of the CDR3 is 15 residues. CDR3 bases: TGTGCCAGCAGCGCGGACAGGGTTAGCAACAATGAGCAGTTCTTC. Protein: CASSADRVSNNEQFF.

This clone came up once. The CDR3 loop reads CASSPGTAYNEQFF. In DNA form, the CDR3 reads TGTGCCAGCAGCCCGGGGACAGCCTACAATGAGCAGTTCTTC. The chain uses TRBV7-2 and TRBJ2-1; TRBD1 matches at 7 bases. The CDR3 is 14 amino acids. Trimming took 5 bases from V and 2 from J; bases not matched to a gene: 3. In germline, CDR1 is SGHTA, CDR2 FQGNSA.

The chain carries TRBV29-1 and TRBJ2-3; the match to TRBD2 covers 11 bases. V shed 4 bases, J shed 0 bases, and the junction held 3 bases outside the gene matches. CDR3 length: 15 residues. CDR1 and CDR2 (germline): SQVTM, ANQGSEA. CDR3: CSVVSGGASTDTQYF. In DNA form, the CDR3 reads TGCAGCGTTGTTAGCGGGGGGGCTAGCACAGATACGCAGTATTTT.

The rearrangement links TRBV21-1 to TRBJ2-3; the table's TRBD2 call for D was not verified on the DNA. TRBV21-1 represents a pseudogene. CDR3 length: 11 residues. The CDR3 DNA follows: TGTGCCAGCGAGGGAGGGGATACGCAGTATTTT. Translated: CASEGGDTQYF.

The chain joins TRBV27 to TRBJ2-2, with TRBD1 as a possible D gene (6 bases). The CDR3 totals 14 residues. Germline CDR1 MNHEY, CDR2 SMNVEV (reference sequence). Deletions cut 5 bases from V and 6 bases from J, with 13 bases between. CDR3 in DNA: TGTGCCAGCAGTCGGACAGCATTCTCCGGGGAGCTGTTTTTT. This encodes CASSRTAFSGELFF.

This clone was recorded a few times. The CDR3 sequence is CASATNGDSSSSYNEQFF. The CDR3 DNA sequence: TGTGCTAGCGCCACTAACGGGGACTCCTCAAGCTCCTACAATGAGCAGTTCTTC. The V call is TRBV12-5, the J call TRBJ2-1; possibly TRBD2 for D (6 bases). This CDR3 is 18 amino acids long. V gave up 9 bases and J gave up 0 bases, with 24 bases separating them. CDR1 is LGHNT, CDR2 FRNRAP, per germline.

The V call is TRBV7-9, the J call TRBJ1-4, with TRBD1 as a possible D gene (6 bases). The germline gives CDR1 SEHNR, CDR2 FQNEAQ (reference sequence). This CDR3 is built from 13 residues. V shed 3 bases and J shed 8 bases, with 10 bases lying between them. The CDR3 is CASSLDSSEKLFF. As DNA, the CDR3 is TGTGCCAGCAGCTTGGACAGTAGCGAAAAACTGTTTTTT.

The chain has TRBV20-1 and TRBJ2-7, with a tentative D call TRBD2 (6 bases). V was clipped by 5 bases and J by 7 bases, with 12 bases between them. Germline loops: CDR1 DFQATT, CDR2 SNEGSKA (reference sequence). The CDR3 contains 11 residues. CDR3: CSAGPAGEQYF. Here the CDR3 DNA reads TGCAGTGCTGGCCCGGCGGGGGAGCAGTACTTC.

V and J are TRBV6-4 and TRBJ1-1, with D hard to call. The V and J ends lost 2 bases and 2 bases respectively, with 3 bases between them. This CDR3 is 12 amino acids long. CDR1 MRHNA and CDR2 SNTAGT come from the germline V gene. CDR3 sequence reads: CASSDRNTEAFF. The DNA of the CDR3 is TGTGCCAGCAGTGACAGAAACACTGAAGCTTTCTTT.

The chain has TRBV4-2 and TRBJ1-3, with TRBD1 as a possible D gene (5 bases). V gave up 1 base and J gave up 4 bases, with 14 bases separating them. CDR1 and CDR2 from the germline V gene are LGHNA and YNFKEQ. CDR3 length equals 16 residues. CDR3 sequence reads: CASSQGGSGYGNTIYF. The CDR3 DNA follows: TGTGCCAGCAGCCAAGGAGGATCAGGGTACGGAAACACCATATATTTT.

The CDR3 loop is CASRQQRDIAYEQYF. The CDR3 DNA sequence: TGTGCCAGCAGACAACAACGGGACATAGCTTACGAGCAGTACTTC. This sequence joins TRBV21-1 and TRBJ2-7; TRBD1, the table's D call, lacks a check against the DNA. TRBV21-1 is described as a pseudogene. The CDR3 has 15 amino acids.

The V call is TRBV2, the J call TRBJ2-4; 11 nucleotides align to TRBD2. The CDR3 is 17 residues long. Germline trimming cut 8 bases from V and 0 bases from J; bases unmatched to any gene: 9. Germline V gene data show CDR1 as SNHLY and CDR2 as FYNNEI. DNA of the CDR3: TGTGCCAGCTTTCCCCGACTAGCGGGGTCAGCCAAAAACATTCAGTACTTC. This translates into CASFPRLAGSAKNIQYF. Variable domain in full (rest from reference TRBV2 and TRBJ2-4): EPEVTQTPSHQVTQMGQEVILRCVPISNHLYFYWYRQILGQKVEFLVSFYNNEISEKSEIFDDQFSVERPDGSNFTLKIRSTKLEDSAMYFCASFPRLAGSAKNIQYFGAGTRLSVL.

This clone was picked up a small number of times. J is TRBJ2-2 and V is TRBV6-5; either TRBD1 or TRBD2 may fit D (7 bases each). Germline assignment: CDR1 MNHEY and CDR2 SVGAGI. V was clipped by 2 bases and J by 2 bases, with 12 bases between them. CDR3 size: 16 residues. The CDR3 nucleotides are TGTGCCAGCAGTTACGGCAGGGGGGGAAACACCGGGGAGCTGTTTTTT. Its protein product is CASSYGRGGNTGELFF.

The chain links TRBV2 to TRBJ2-7; D gene unclear. This CDR3 is built from 16 residues. Per germline, CDR1 SNHLY and CDR2 FYNNEI. V was cut by 3 bases and J by 1 base, with 16 bases left in between. The CDR3, as DNA: TGTGCCAGCAGTGATATGGGTCACGGAGTGTCCTACGAGCAGTACTTC. Translating it yields CASSDMGHGVSYEQYF.

The genes are TRBV9 and TRBJ2-3; D might be TRBD1 (5 bases). Germline V lookup: CDR1 SGDLS, CDR2 YYNGEE. Trimming removed 0 bases from V and 2 bases from J, with 7 bases in between. The CDR3 contains 14 residues. In nucleotides, the CDR3 is TGTGCCAGCAGCGTAGACAGGCACACAGATACGCAGTATTTT. It translates to CASSVDRHTDTQYF.

The rearrangement uses TRBV9 and TRBJ2-3; the D call may be TRBD1 or TRBD2 (7 bases each). The CDR3 spans 16 residues. Per germline, CDR1 SGDLS and CDR2 YYNGEE. V was trimmed by 0 bases and J by 3 bases, leaving 14 bases between them. The CDR3 sequence: CASSVVGGGGTDTQYF. The CDR3 DNA follows: TGTGCCAGCAGCGTAGTGGGAGGGGGCGGGACAGATACGCAGTATTTT.

J is TRBJ1-2 and V is TRBV15; D remains unclear. Germline CDR1 is LNHNV and CDR2 is YYDKDF (reference sequence). The CDR3 length is 17 residues. V lost 0 bases and J lost 6, with 20 bases in between. CDR3 amino acids: CATSREWGSQRGHGYTF. DNA of the CDR3: TGTGCCACCAGCAGAGAGTGGGGAAGTCAACGCGGGCATGGCTACACCTTC.

The chain has TRBV13 and TRBJ2-4; D gene uncertain. Germline CDR1 is PRHDT and CDR2 is FYEKMQ (reference sequence). The CDR3 extends over 15 amino acids. The V end was cut by 1 base, the J end by 1 base, with 8 bases between. The CDR3 DNA reads TGTGCCAGCAGCTTAGTAGTGGGGGCCAAAAACATTCAGTACTTC. It specifies CASSLVVGAKNIQYF.

This clone came up a few times. CDR3 DNA: TGCGCCAGCAGCTTGGGGAGCAGCAGCTCTGGGGCCAACGTCCTGACTTTC. Translated, it gives CASSLGSSSSGANVLTF. V gene TRBV5-1 combines with J gene TRBJ2-6; D is uncertain. Trimming cost V 0 bases and J 0 bases, with 10 bases left between them. The CDR3 is 17 amino acids. Germline V CDR1 and CDR2: SGHRS, YFSETQ.

V gene TRBV29-1 combines with J gene TRBJ2-7; TRBD1 might be the D (6 bases). CDR1 SQVTM and CDR2 ANQGSEA come from the germline V gene. With 2 bases removed from V and 11 bases from J, the gap between germline ends came to 19 bases. The length of the CDR3 is 13 residues. CDR3 loop: CSVERVGEDREYF. CDR3 in DNA: TGCAGCGTTGAAAGGGTGGGAGAGGACAGAGAGTACTTC.